The 23 T cell receptor beta chains below come from one sample, sequenced in a study of blood T cell repertoires in COVID-19. The assay was immunoSEQ multiplex PCR, and TCRdb's table has in-frame clones only and misses some. The table records some 220,000 clones, roughly nine tenths of them present only once. What was sequenced was PBMCs or T cells enriched from blood (not recorded which). The source of these receptors is a woman in her thirties who had recovered from COVID-19.

This clone was observed a single time. The chain uses TRBV7-2 and TRBJ2-5; D not resolved. The V gene lost 5 bases and the J gene lost 0 bases, with 16 bases spanning the gap. The CDR3 is 16 amino acids. Germline values: CDR1 SGHTA, CDR2 FQGNSA. Here the CDR3 reads CASSPRLNSHQETQYF. As DNA, the CDR3 is TGTGCCAGCAGCCCTCGATTGAACAGCCACCAAGAGACCCAGTACTTC. Variable domain in full (rest from reference TRBV7-2 and TRBJ2-5): GAGVSQSPSNKVTEKGKDVELRCDPISGHTALYWYRQSLGQGLEFLIYFQGNSAPDKSGLPSDRFSAERTGGSVSTLTIQRTQQEDSAVYLCASSPRLNSHQETQYFGPGTRLLVL.

CDR3 nucleotide sequence: TGTGCCAGTTCCGGGACAGGGGGCCTCAATGAGCAGTTCTTC. This codes for CASSGTGGLNEQFF. The rearrangement uses TRBV6-5 and TRBJ2-1; 12 bases match TRBD1. Germline-derived CDR1 and CDR2 are MNHEY and SVGAGI. Trimming took 9 bases from V and 6 from J; bases not matched to a gene: 6. The CDR3 has 14 amino acids.

This clone was found a few times. V and J are TRBV9 and TRBJ2-7; TRBD2 aligns across 9 bases. The CDR3 is 16 amino acids. Trimming removed 4 bases from V and 2 bases from J; junction bases left unmatched: 10. CDR1 and CDR2 from the germline V gene are SGDLS and YYNGEE. The CDR3 DNA is TGTGCCAGCAGCCCAAGAGCTAGCGGGGTGGCCTACGAGCAGTACTTC. Its translation is CASSPRASGVAYEQYF.

CDR3 in amino acids: CASSLGSGGTGANVLTF. DNA of the CDR3: TGTGCCAGCAGCTTGGGTAGCGGGGGGACTGGGGCCAACGTCCTGACTTTC. V and J are TRBV5-4 and TRBJ2-6; 10 bases are a match to TRBD2. CDR3 size: 17 residues. CDR1 is SGHNT, CDR2 YYREEE, per germline (reference sequence). With 0 bases clipped from V and 2 bases from J, the junction kept 2 bases outside the gene matches.

The chain joins TRBV7-2 to TRBJ1-4; tentative D call: TRBD1 (5 bases). The CDR3 is 16 amino acids. Germline V CDR1 and CDR2: SGHTA, FQGNSA. The ends were cut back, 0 bases at V and 7 bases at J, with 15 bases in the middle. Here the CDR3 reads CASSLALGGGVEKLFF. CDR3 coding DNA: TGTGCCAGCAGCTTAGCCCTCGGGGGTGGGGTTGAAAAACTGTTTTTT.

The rearrangement uses TRBV5-1 and TRBJ1-2, with a weak D call TRBD1 (6 bases). The CDR3 runs 14 residues. Germline lookup yields CDR1 SGHRS and CDR2 YFSETQ. V dropped 0 bases and J dropped 6 bases, with 12 bases sitting between them. CDR3 nucleotide sequence: TGCGCCAGCAGCTTGGGACAGGTCGGAGATGGCTACACCTTC. Translation: CASSLGQVGDGYTF.

This clone has a single count. V usage is TRBV18 and J usage is TRBJ1-3; unclear D gene. The CDR3 is 18 amino acids. CDR1 is KGHSH, CDR2 LQKENI, per germline. V was trimmed by 3 bases and J by 0 bases, leaving 18 bases between them. The CDR3 coding sequence is TGTGCCAGCTCACCCAACCCAACCGGGGTTCTCTCTGGAAACACCATATATTTT. It specifies CASSPNPTGVLSGNTIYF. Combining the CDR3 with reference TRBV18 and TRBJ1-3 gives the whole variable domain NAGVMQNPRHLVRRRGQEARLRCSPMKGHSHVYWYRQLPEEGLKFMVYLQKENIIDESGMPKERFSAEFPKEGPSILRIQQVVRGDSAAYFCASSPNPTGVLSGNTIYFGEGSWLTVV.

In its sample, this clone was seen once. This rearrangement joins TRBV6-2 or TRBV6-3 to TRBJ2-7, with D perhaps matching TRBD1 (6 bases). Trimming removed 2 bases from V and 0 bases from J, with 11 bases in between. CDR3 length equals 15 residues. The germline gives CDR1 MNHEY, CDR2 SVGEGT. The CDR3 DNA reads as TGTGCCAGCAGTTACACCCCGGACAGCTCCTACGAGCAGTACTTC. Translated, it gives CASSYTPDSSYEQYF.

The V and J genes are TRBV7-2 and TRBJ2-3, with D perhaps TRBD1 (6 bases). Between the trimmed V and J ends, which lost 5 bases and 7 bases, there was a span of 13 bases. The CDR3 sequence is 13 residues long. Germline CDR1 reads SGHTA; CDR2 reads FQGNSA. CDR3 region: CASSPAGQHTQYF. CDR3 nucleotides: TGTGCCAGCAGCCCCGCCGGACAGCATACGCAGTATTTT.

The chain has TRBV5-1 and TRBJ1-1; perhaps TRBD1 as D (5 bases). The CDR3 has 15 residues. Per germline, CDR1 SGHRS and CDR2 YFSETQ. V was shortened by 2 bases and J by 1 base, with 12 bases between the two germline ends. The CDR3 is CASSFSGTENTEAFF. Here the CDR3 DNA reads TGCGCCAGCAGCTTCTCGGGGACTGAGAACACTGAAGCTTTCTTT.

This rearrangement joins TRBV15 to TRBJ1-3; TRBD1 aligns across 9 bases. V lost 3 bases, J lost 2 bases, and 11 bases stayed unmatched. The CDR3 contains 18 residues. Per the germline V gene, CDR1 is LNHNV and CDR2 is YYDKDF (reference sequence). The DNA for the CDR3 is TGTGCCACCAGCAGGGAACCGGGACAGGGCCTGGCTGGAAACACCATATATTTT. This sequence encodes CATSREPGQGLAGNTIYF.

This rearrangement joins TRBV5-1 to TRBJ2-1, with 11 positions matching TRBD2. The CDR3 has 14 amino acids. Germline V gene lookup returns CDR1 SGHRS and CDR2 YFSETQ. Germline trimming cut 5 bases from V and 7 bases from J; bases unmatched to any gene: 5. The CDR3 here is CASRSSGGLNEQFF. In DNA form, the CDR3 reads TGCGCCAGCAGATCTAGCGGGGGGTTAAATGAGCAGTTCTTC. Looking up the rest from reference TRBV5-1 and TRBJ2-1 gives the full variable domain: KAGVTQTPRYLIKTRGQQVTLSCSPISGHRSVSWYQQTPGQGLQFLFEYFSETQRNKGNFPGRFSGRQFSNSRSEMNVSTLELGDSALYLCASRSSGGLNEQFFGPGTRLTVL.

The gene calls are TRBV7-9 and TRBJ2-1; D possibly corresponds to TRBD2 (5 bases). Trimming shortened V by 4 bases and J by 7 bases, and 17 bases separated the two germline ends. The CDR3 totals 15 residues. Per the germline V gene, CDR1 is SEHNR and CDR2 is FQNEAQ (reference sequence). The chain's CDR3 is CASSSARLSGNEQFF. The CDR3 DNA reads TGTGCCAGCAGCTCCGCCCGTTTATCGGGAAATGAGCAGTTCTTC.

This chain joins TRBV6-5 and TRBJ1-2, with 7 positions matching TRBD1. CDR1 is MNHEY, CDR2 SVGAGI, per germline. The CDR3 loop spans 11 amino acids. With 6 bases clipped from V and 7 bases from J, the junction kept 2 bases outside the gene matches. The CDR3 loop reads CASRQGVGYTF. CDR3 coding DNA: TGTGCCAGCAGGCAGGGGGTTGGCTACACCTTC.

The chain recombines TRBV7-9 with TRBJ2-1; maybe TRBD2 (5 bases). V was clipped by 5 bases and J by 0 bases, with 17 bases between them. Germline V gene sequence: CDR1 SEHNR, CDR2 FQNEAQ (reference sequence). CDR3 length: 17 amino acids. CDR3 DNA sequence: TGTGCCAGCAGCCCCTACACTAGTGACTCCTCCTACAATGAGCAGTTCTTC. Its protein product is CASSPYTSDSSYNEQFF. The variable domain in full, completed from reference TRBV7-9 and TRBJ2-1, reads DTGVSQNPRHKITKRGQNVTFRCDPISEHNRLYWYRQTLGQGPEFLTYFQNEAQLEKSRLLSDRFSAERPKGSFSTLEIQRTEQGDSAMYLCASSPYTSDSSYNEQFFGPGTRLTVL.

The chain links TRBV4-2 to TRBJ1-1; D perhaps matches TRBD1 (6 bases). V dropped 3 bases and J dropped 0 bases, with 14 bases sitting between them. Germline assignment: CDR1 LGHNA and CDR2 YNFKEQ. The CDR3 consists of 16 residues. The CDR3 nucleotides are TGTGCCAGCAGCCAGAGCGGACAGTCAATGAACACTGAAGCTTTCTTT. Translation gives CASSQSGQSMNTEAFF.

This clone was counted a single time. The genes are TRBV7-9 and TRBJ1-2; no clear D gene. With 6 bases removed from V and 8 bases from J, the gap between germline ends came to 13 bases. The germline CDR1 and CDR2 sequences are SEHNR and FQNEAQ (reference sequence). CDR3 size: 12 residues. The chain's CDR3 is CASSRGSGGYTF. In nucleotides, the CDR3 is TGTGCCAGCAGTCGAGGTTCTGGCGGCTACACCTTC.

The genes are TRBV4-1 and TRBJ1-6; possible D gene TRBD1, 5 bases. In germline, CDR1 is MGHRA, CDR2 YSYEKL. The CDR3 sequence is 17 residues long. The V and J ends lost 4 bases and 7 bases respectively, with 20 bases between them. The CDR3 protein is CASSPLQPLGQNSPLHF. CDR3 DNA sequence: TGCGCCAGCAGCCCCCTCCAGCCTCTCGGACAAAATTCACCCCTCCACTTT.

This clone appeared once. The chain carries TRBV5-5 and TRBJ1-3, with D hard to call. This CDR3 has 14 amino acids. V was pared by 0 bases and J by 2 bases, with 6 bases between. Germline V gene sequence: CDR1 SGHKS, CDR2 YYEKEE (reference sequence). CDR3 coding DNA: TGTGCCAGCAGCTTGGCGGTAACTGGAAACACCATATATTTT. Residues: CASSLAVTGNTIYF.

The genes are TRBV7-2 and TRBJ2-3; D is unclear. Trimming cost V 2 bases and J 7 bases, with 13 bases left between them. Germline CDR1 is SGHTA and CDR2 is FQGNSA. This CDR3 has 14 residues. The CDR3 loop is CASSLYHDTHTQYF. The CDR3 nucleotides read TGTGCCAGCAGCTTATACCATGACACTCATACGCAGTATTTT. Drawing the rest from reference TRBV7-2 and TRBJ2-3, the complete variable domain is GAGVSQSPSNKVTEKGKDVELRCDPISGHTALYWYRQSLGQGLEFLIYFQGNSAPDKSGLPSDRFSAERTGGSVSTLTIQRTQQEDSAVYLCASSLYHDTHTQYFGPGTRLTVL.

J is TRBJ2-3 and V is TRBV3-1 (or the pseudogene TRBV3-2); 8 bases fit TRBD2. CDR3 length: 15 amino acids. The J segment lost 1 base and the V segment lost 2 bases, leaving 2 bases of the junction unmatched. Germline V gives CDR1 LGHDT, CDR2 YNNKEL (reference sequence). The CDR3 loop reads CASSQFSGGTDTQYF. The CDR3 coding sequence is TGTGCCAGCAGCCAATTTAGCGGGGGCACAGATACGCAGTATTTT.

The chain carries TRBV4-1 and TRBJ2-7, with D possibly matching TRBD1 (6 bases). With 1 base removed from V and 4 bases from J, the gap between germline ends came to 14 bases. CDR3 length: 15 amino acids. The V gene's germline CDR1 is MGHRA and CDR2 YSYEKL. CDR3 sequence (DNA): TGCGCCAGCAGCCAAGGAAGAACAGGGTTTTACGAGCAGTACTTC. This encodes CASSQGRTGFYEQYF.

This sequence joins TRBV6-5 and TRBJ1-5; no definite D call. The CDR3 is 14 residues long. Trimming stripped 5 bases from V and 7 bases from J, with 15 bases between. Germline values: CDR1 MNHEY, CDR2 SVGAGI. The CDR3 loop is CASSPTRENQPQHF. The CDR3 region has the DNA TGTGCCAGCAGTCCCACCCGGGAAAACCAGCCCCAGCATTTT.